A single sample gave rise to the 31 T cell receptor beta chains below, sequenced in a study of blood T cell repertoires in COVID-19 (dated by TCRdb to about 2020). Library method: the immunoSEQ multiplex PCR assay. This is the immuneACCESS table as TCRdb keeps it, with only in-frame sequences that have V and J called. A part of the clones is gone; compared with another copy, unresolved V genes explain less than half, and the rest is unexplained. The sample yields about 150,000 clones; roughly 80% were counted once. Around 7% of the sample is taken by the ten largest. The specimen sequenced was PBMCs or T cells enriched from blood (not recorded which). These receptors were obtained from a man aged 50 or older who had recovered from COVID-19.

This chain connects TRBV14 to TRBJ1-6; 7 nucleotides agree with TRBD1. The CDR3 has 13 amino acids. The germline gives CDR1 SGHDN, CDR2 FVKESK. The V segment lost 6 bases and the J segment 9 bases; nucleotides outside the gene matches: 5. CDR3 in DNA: TGTGCCAGCAGTCGGACAGGTCTTTCACCCCTCCACTTT. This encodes CASSRTGLSPLHF.

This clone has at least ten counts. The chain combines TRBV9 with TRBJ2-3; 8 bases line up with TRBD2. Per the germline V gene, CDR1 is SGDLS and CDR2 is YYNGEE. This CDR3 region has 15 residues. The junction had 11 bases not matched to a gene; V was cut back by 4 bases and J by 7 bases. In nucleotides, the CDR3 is TGTGCCAGCAGCAGTACTAGCGGAAGCACGTATACGCAGTATTTT. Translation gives CASSSTSGSTYTQYF.

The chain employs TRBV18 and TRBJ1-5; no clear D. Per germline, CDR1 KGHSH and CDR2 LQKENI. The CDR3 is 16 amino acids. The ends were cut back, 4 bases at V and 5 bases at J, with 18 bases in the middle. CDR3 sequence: CASSRGGYGNYQPQHF. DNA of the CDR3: TGTGCCAGCTCACGAGGTGGTTATGGAAACTATCAGCCCCAGCATTTT.

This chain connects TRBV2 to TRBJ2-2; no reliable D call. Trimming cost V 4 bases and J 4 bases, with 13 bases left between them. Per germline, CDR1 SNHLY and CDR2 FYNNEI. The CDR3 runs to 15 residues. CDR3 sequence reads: CASSGVARSTGELFF. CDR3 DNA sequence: TGTGCCAGCAGTGGGGTAGCCCGTAGCACCGGGGAGCTGTTTTTT. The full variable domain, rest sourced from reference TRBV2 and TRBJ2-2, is EPEVTQTPSHQVTQMGQEVILRCVPISNHLYFYWYRQILGQKVEFLVSFYNNEISEKSEIFDDQFSVERPDGSNFTLKIRSTKLEDSAMYFCASSGVARSTGELFFGEGSRLTVL.

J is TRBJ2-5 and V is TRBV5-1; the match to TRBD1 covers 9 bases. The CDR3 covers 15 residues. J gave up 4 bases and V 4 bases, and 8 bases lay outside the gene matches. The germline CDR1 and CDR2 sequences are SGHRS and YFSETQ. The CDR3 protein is CASSPLTGGGETQYF. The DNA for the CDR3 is TGCGCCAGCAGCCCCCTCACAGGGGGCGGAGAGACCCAGTACTTC.

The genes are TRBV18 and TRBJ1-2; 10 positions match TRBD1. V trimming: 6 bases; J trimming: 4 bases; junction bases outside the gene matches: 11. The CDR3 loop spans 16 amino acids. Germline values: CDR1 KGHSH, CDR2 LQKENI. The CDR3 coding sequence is TGTGCCAGCTCTCCGGGGCTGGGACAGGGGACCTATGGCTACACCTTC. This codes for CASSPGLGQGTYGYTF.

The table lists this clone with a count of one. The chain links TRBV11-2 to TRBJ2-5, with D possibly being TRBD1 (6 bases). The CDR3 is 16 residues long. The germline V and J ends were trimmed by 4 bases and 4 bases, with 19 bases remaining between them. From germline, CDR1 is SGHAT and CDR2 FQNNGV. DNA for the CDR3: TGTGCCAGCAGCTCCGAGATCAACAGGGTGGGAGAGACCCAGTACTTC. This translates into CASSSEINRVGETQYF.

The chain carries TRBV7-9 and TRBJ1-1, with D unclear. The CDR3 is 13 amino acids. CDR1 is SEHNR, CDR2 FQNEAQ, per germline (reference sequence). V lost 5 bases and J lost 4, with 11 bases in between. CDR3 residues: CASSRERATEAFF. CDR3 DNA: TGTGCCAGCAGCCGGGAGCGGGCCACTGAAGCTTTCTTT.

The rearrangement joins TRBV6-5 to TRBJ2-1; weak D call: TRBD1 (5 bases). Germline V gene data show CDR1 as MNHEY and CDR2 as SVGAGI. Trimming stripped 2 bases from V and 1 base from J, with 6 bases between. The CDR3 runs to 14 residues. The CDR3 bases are TGTGCCAGCAGTTACAGGGGATCCTACAATGAGCAGTTCTTC. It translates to CASSYRGSYNEQFF.

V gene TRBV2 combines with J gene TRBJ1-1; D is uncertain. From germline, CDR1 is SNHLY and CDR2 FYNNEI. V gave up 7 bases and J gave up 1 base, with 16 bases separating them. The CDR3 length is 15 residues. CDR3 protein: CASKVAGIPNTEAFF. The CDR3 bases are TGTGCCAGCAAGGTTGCGGGGATACCGAACACTGAAGCTTTCTTT.

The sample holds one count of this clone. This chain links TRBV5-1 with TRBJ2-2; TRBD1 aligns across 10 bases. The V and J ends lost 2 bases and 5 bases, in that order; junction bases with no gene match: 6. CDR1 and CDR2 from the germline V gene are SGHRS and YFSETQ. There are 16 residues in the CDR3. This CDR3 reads CASSLAPGQGTGELFF. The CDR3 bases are TGCGCCAGCAGCTTAGCTCCGGGACAGGGGACCGGGGAGCTGTTTTTT.

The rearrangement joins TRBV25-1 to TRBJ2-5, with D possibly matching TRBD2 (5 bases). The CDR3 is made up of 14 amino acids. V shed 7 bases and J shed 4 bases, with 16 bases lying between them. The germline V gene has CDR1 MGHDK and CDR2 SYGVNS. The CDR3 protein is CASTEADRGETQYF. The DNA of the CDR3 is TGTGCCAGCACAGAAGCGGACCGAGGAGAGACCCAGTACTTC.

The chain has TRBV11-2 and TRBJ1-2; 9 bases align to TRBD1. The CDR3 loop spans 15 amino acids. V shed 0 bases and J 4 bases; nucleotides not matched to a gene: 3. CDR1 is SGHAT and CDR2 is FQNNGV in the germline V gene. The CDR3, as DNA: TGTGCCAGCAGCTTAGATTGGGGACAGGGCTATGGCTACACCTTC. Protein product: CASSLDWGQGYGYTF. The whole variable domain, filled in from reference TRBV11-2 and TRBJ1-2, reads EAGVAQSPRYKIIEKRQSVAFWCNPISGHATLYWYQQILGQGPKLLIQFQNNGVVDDSQLPKDRFSAERLKGVDSTLKIQPAKLEDSAVYLCASSLDWGQGYGYTFGSGTRLTVV.

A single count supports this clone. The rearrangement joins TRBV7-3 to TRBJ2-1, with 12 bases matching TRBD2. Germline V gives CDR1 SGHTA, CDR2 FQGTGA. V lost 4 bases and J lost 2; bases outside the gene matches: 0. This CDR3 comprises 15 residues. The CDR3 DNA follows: TGTGCCAGCAGCTCTAGCGGGGGGGCCTACAATGAGCAGTTCTTC. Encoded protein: CASSSSGGAYNEQFF.

The CDR3 here is CASRGTGSHYGYTF. CDR3 bases: TGTGCCAGCAGAGGGACAGGGTCGCACTATGGCTACACCTTC. The rearrangement links TRBV7-2 to TRBJ1-2; 9 bases map to TRBD1. The CDR3 has 14 amino acids. V gave up 6 bases and J gave up 3 bases; unmatched junction bases: 5. CDR1 is SGHTA and CDR2 is FQGNSA in the germline V gene.

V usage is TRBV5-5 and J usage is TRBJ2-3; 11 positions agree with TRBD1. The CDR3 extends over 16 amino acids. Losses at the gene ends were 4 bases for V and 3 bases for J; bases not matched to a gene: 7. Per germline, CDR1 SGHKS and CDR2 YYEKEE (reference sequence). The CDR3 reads CASSHTGTGGTDTQYF. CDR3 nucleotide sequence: TGTGCCAGCAGCCATACCGGGACAGGGGGGACAGATACGCAGTATTTT.

The CDR3 bases are TGTGCCAGCACCGGTTGGGGCTCTAATGAAAAACTGTTTTTT. Its protein product is CASTGWGSNEKLFF. This chain uses TRBV2 with TRBJ1-4; weak D call: TRBD1 (5 bases). Between the trimmed V and J ends, which lost 7 bases and 3 bases, there was a span of 12 bases. The CDR3 has 14 residues. Germline CDR1 SNHLY, CDR2 FYNNEI.

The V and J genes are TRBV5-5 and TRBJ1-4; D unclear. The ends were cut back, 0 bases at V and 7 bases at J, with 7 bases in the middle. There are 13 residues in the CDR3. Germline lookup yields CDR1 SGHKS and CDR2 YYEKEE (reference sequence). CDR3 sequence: CASSLGRSEKLFF. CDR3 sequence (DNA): TGTGCCAGCAGCTTGGGTCGGAGTGAAAAACTGTTTTTT.

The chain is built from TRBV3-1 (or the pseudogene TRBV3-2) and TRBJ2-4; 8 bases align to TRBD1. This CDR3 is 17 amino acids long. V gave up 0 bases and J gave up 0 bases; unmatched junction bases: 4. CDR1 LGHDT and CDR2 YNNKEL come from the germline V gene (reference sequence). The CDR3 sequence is CASSQDGTGIAKNIQYF. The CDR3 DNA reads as TGTGCCAGCAGCCAAGATGGGACAGGTATAGCCAAAAACATTCAGTACTTC.

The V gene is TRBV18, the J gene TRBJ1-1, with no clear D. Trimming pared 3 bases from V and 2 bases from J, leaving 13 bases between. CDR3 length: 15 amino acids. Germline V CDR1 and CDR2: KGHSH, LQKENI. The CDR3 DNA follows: TGTGCCAGCTCACCGGAGGCCGGATTAAACACTGAAGCTTTCTTT. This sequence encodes CASSPEAGLNTEAFF.

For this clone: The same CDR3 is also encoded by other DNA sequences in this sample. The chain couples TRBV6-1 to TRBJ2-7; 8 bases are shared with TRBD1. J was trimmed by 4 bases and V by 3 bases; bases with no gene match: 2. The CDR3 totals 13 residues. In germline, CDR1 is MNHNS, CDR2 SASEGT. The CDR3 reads CASSDGQGYEQYF. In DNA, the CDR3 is TGTGCCAGCAGTGATGGACAGGGTTACGAGCAGTACTTC.

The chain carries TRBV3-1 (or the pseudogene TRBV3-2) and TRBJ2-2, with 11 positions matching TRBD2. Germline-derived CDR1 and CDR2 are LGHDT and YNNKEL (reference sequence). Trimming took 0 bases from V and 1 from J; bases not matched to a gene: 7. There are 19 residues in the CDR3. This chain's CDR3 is CASSQDLVAGGRNTGELFF. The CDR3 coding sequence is TGTGCCAGCAGCCAAGATTTAGTAGCGGGGGGGCGGAACACCGGGGAGCTGTTTTTT.

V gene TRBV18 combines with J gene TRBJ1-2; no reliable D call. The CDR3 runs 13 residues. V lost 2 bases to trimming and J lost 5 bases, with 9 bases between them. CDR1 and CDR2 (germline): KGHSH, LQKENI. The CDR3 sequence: CASSPDNLYGYTF. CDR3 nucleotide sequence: TGTGCCAGCTCACCAGACAATCTTTATGGCTACACCTTC.

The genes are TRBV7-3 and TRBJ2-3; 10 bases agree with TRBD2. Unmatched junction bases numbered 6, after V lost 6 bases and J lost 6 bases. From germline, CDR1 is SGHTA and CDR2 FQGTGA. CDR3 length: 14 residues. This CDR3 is CASSTSGGADTQYF. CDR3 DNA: TGTGCCAGCAGTACCAGCGGGGGGGCCGATACGCAGTATTTT. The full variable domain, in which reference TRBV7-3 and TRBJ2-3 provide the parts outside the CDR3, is GAGVSQTPSNKVTEKGKYVELRCDPISGHTALYWYRQSLGQGPEFLIYFQGTGAADDSGLPNDRFFAVRPEGSVSTLKIQRTERGDSAVYLCASSTSGGADTQYFGPGTRLTVL.

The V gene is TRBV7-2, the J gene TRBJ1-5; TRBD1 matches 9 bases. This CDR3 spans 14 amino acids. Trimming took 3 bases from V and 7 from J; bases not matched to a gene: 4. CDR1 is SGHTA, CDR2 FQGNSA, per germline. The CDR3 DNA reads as TGTGCCAGCAGCTTCGGGACAGGGTACCAGCCCCAGCATTTT. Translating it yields CASSFGTGYQPQHF.

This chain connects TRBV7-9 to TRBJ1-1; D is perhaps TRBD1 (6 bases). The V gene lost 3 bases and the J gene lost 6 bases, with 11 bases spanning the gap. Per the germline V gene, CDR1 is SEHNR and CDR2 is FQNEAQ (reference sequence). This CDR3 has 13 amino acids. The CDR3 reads CASSLGGLPEAFF. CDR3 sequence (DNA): TGTGCCAGCAGCTTGGGGGGGCTCCCTGAAGCTTTCTTT.

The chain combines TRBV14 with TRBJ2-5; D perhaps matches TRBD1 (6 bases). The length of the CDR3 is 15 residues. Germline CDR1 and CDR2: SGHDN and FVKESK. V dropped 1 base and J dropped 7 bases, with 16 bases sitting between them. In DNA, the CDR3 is TGTGCCAGCAGCCAAGGTGCAGGGGCCGATTGGACCCAGTACTTC. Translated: CASSQGAGADWTQYF.

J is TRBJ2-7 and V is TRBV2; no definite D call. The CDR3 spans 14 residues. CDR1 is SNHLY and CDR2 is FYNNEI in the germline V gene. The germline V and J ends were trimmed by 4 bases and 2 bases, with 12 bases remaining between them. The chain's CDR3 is CASSVARGAYEQYF. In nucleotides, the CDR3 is TGTGCCAGCAGTGTTGCCAGAGGCGCCTACGAGCAGTACTTC. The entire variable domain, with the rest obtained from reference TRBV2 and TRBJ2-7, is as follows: EPEVTQTPSHQVTQMGQEVILRCVPISNHLYFYWYRQILGQKVEFLVSFYNNEISEKSEIFDDQFSVERPDGSNFTLKIRSTKLEDSAMYFCASSVARGAYEQYFGPGTRLTVT.

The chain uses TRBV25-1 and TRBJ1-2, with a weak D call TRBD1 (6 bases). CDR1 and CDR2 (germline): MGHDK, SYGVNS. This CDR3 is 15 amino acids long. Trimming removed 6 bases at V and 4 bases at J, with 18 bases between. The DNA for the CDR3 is TGTGCCAGCAGCCCCGGTGGAGGGGGGGCCTATGGCTACACCTTC. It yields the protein CASSPGGGGAYGYTF.

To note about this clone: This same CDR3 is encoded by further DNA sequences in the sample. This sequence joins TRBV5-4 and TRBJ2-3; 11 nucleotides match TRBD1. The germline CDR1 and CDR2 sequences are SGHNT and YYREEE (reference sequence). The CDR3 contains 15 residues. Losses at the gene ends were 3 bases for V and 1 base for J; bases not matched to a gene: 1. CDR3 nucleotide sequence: TGTGCCAGCAGCTGGGGACAGGGGGGCACAGATACGCAGTATTTT. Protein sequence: CASSWGQGGTDTQYF.

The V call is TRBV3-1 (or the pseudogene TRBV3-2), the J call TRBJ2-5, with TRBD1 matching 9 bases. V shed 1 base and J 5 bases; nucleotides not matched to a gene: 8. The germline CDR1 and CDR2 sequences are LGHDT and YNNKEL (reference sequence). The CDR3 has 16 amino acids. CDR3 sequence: CASSQGWGQGFETQYF. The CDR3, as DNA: TGTGCCAGCAGCCAAGGATGGGGACAGGGTTTTGAGACCCAGTACTTC.